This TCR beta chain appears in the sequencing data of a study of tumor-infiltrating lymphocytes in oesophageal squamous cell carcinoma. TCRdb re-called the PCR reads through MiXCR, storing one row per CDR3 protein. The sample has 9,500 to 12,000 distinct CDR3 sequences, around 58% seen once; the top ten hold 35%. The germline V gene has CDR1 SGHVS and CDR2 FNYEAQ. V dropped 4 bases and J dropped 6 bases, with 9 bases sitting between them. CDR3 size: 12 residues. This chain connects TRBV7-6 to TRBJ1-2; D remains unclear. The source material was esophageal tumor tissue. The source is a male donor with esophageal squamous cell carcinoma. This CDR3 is CASSSQVDGYTF. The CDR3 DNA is TGTGCCAGCAGCTCCCAGGTGGATGGCTACACCTTC.